A selection of T cell receptor beta chains follows, all from one sample in a study of CD8+CD57+ T cells in acquired aplastic anemia. MiXCR was run by TCRdb on the reads, yielding one entry per CDR3 protein. The sample yields some 190,000 distinct CDR3 sequences, about half seen once. Input material: sorted CD4+, CD8+, or CD8+CD57+ T cells (not recorded which) from PBMCs. The origin of the receptors is a human donor in good health, serving as a control. The CDR3 runs from the conserved cysteine through the conserved F or W. The order of the fields is D gene, clone size, J gene, V gene, CDR3 length, CDR3 DNA, CDR3 protein. A D gene is named only where the DNA matches it firmly. Expanded clones get a size class; other rows say once, few or many, or leave the size out.

TRBD1 | . | TRBJ2-7 | TRBV7-2 | 16 | TGTGCCGGCAGCTTAGGGGGGGGACAGGGGGTGTACGAGCAGTACTTC | CAGSLGGGQGVYEQYF
. | . | TRBJ2-7 | TRBV15 | 14 | TGTGCCACCAGCCCTTCGGACTACTACAATGAGCAGTACTTC | CATSPSDYYNEQYF
. | . | TRBJ1-1 | TRBV7-2 | 13 | TGTGCCAGCAGCTTAGTTCAGGGCACTGAAGCTCTCTTT | CASSLVQGTEALF
. | . | TRBJ2-5 | TRBV15 | 13 | TGTGCCACCAGCAGACGTGGTGGAGAGACCCAGTACTTC | CATSRRGGETQYF
. | . | TRBJ1-1 | TRBV11-1 | 12 | TGTGCCAGCGCCAGTTGGGGTACTGAAGCTTTCTTT | CASASWGTEAFF
. | . | TRBJ1-2 | TRBV5-4 | 17 | TGTGCCAGCAGTTCCCCCTCCAGGGGCGGGACGAACTATGGCTACACCTTC | CASSSPSRGGTNYGYTF
. | . | TRBJ1-1 | TRBV14 | 16 | TGTGCCAGCAGCCAAGCCCAAATTAGGGTGAACACTGAAGCTTTCTTT | CASSQAQIRVNTEAFF
. | . | TRBJ2-7 | TRBV2 | 15 | TGTGCCAGCAGTGTGACAGTTTCGGGGGAGTACGAGCAGTACTTC | CASSVTVSGEYEQYF
. | . | TRBJ2-5 | TRBV2 | 11 | TGTGCCAGCAGGGCTCGTAGGTCCCAGTACTTC | CASRARRSQYF
. | . | TRBJ2-7 | TRBV13 | 15 | TGTGCCAGCAGCTTCGGGGGCCAAAGCTCCTACGAGCAGTACTTC | CASSFGGQSSYEQYF
TRBD2 | . | TRBJ2-5 | TRBV10-1 | 15 | TGCGCCAGCAGTGAGTCGCTAGCGGGGGTTGAGACCCAGTACTTC | CASSESLAGVETQYF
. | . | TRBJ1-1 | TRBV20-1 | 13 | TGCAGTGCTAGGGGAGGAGTGAACACTGAAGCTTTCTTT | CSARGGVNTEAFF
TRBD1 | few | TRBJ2-3 | TRBV20-1 | 16 | TGCAGTGCTAGTGGACAGGGGGCGGGGAACACAGATACGCAGTATTTT | CSASGQGAGNTDTQYF
TRBD2 | . | TRBJ2-3 | TRBV10-1 | 16 | TGCGCCAGCAGCCAACCGGGACTAGCGGGGGGTAATACGCAGTATTTT | CASSQPGLAGGNTQYF
TRBD1 | . | TRBJ2-6 | TRBV14 | 20 | TGTGCCAGCAGCCAAGACATCCGGAGACAGGGGACTGCTGGGGCCAACGTCCTGACTTTC | CASSQDIRRQGTAGANVLTF
TRBD2 | . | TRBJ2-1 | TRBV7-2 | 17 | TGTGCCAGCAGCATCCTTCCGAGCGGGGGCCAATACAATGAGCAGTTCTTC | CASSILPSGGQYNEQFF
TRBD1 | many | TRBJ2-7 | TRBV29-1 | 14 | TGCAGCGCTTCCCGGGACAGGAGACCCTACGAGCAGTACTTC | CSASRDRRPYEQYF
TRBD2 | . | TRBJ2-7 | TRBV4-3 | 19 | TGCGCCAGCAGCCGTTCTCATATACCGGGACTAGCGGGTACCTACGAGCAGTACTTC | CASSRSHIPGLAGTYEQYF
TRBD1 | few | TRBJ1-6 | TRBV3-1 | 15 | TGTGCCAGCAGCCCCGGACAGGTATATAATTCACCCCTCCACTTT | CASSPGQVYNSPLHF
TRBD1 | many | TRBJ1-2 | TRBV28 | 17 | TGTGCCAGCAGTTTATCTGCACAGGGGGCTCTTAACTATGGCTACACCTTC | CASSLSAQGALNYGYTF
TRBD1 | many | TRBJ1-1 | TRBV5-4 | 14 | TGTGCCAGCACCTGGGGGCAGGGGGCCACTGAAGCTTTCTTT | CASTWGQGATEAFF
. | . | TRBJ1-6 | TRBV20-1 | 15 | TGCAGTGCTAGAGAGGCAGGGTTTAGTAATTCACCCCTCCACTTT | CSAREAGFSNSPLHF
. | many | TRBJ1-5 | TRBV19 | 12 | TGTGCCAGTAGGGTCCCATTCCAGCCCCAGCATTTT | CASRVPFQPQHF
TRBD1 | . | TRBJ2-6 | TRBV19 | 13 | TGTGCCAGCGCAGGGACAGGGGGATATGTCCTGACTTTC | CASAGTGGYVLTF
. | . | TRBJ1-5 | TRBV15 | 15 | TGTGCCACCAGCAGAGAGGGGGCGAGCAATCAGCCCCAGCATTTT | CATSREGASNQPQHF
. | many | TRBJ1-5 | TRBV12-3/TRBV12-4 | 15 | TGTGCCAGCAGTTTAGGGCACGGCCCGGTTCGGCCCCAGCATTTT | CASSLGHGPVRPQHF
. | . | TRBJ1-2 | TRBV10-3 | 14 | TGTGCCATCAGTGAACCGGCACGGGCGTTGGCCTACACCTTC | CAISEPARALAYTF
. | many | TRBJ1-5 | TRBV5-5 | 16 | TGTGCCAGCAGCTCCGCATCAGTGGATAGCAATCAGCCCCAGCATTTT | CASSSASVDSNQPQHF
TRBD1 | . | TRBJ2-7 | TRBV20-1 | 13 | TGCAGTGCTAGAGGGGACAGGGACCACGAGCAGTACTTC | CSARGDRDHEQYF
TRBD1 | . | TRBJ2-2 | TRBV28 | 14 | TGTGCCAGTGCCAGGGGGCTGAACACCGGGGAGCTGTTTTTT | CASARGLNTGELFF
TRBD2 | many | TRBJ2-3 | TRBV7-2 | 17 | TGTGCCAGCAGCTTATGGACTAGCACCCTTAGCACAGATACGCAGTATTTT | CASSLWTSTLSTDTQYF
. | . | TRBJ1-2 | TRBV12-3/TRBV12-4 | 15 | TGTGCCAGCAGTGGGGCCCTAACCCCTAGCTATGGCTACACCTTC | CASSGALTPSYGYTF
. | . | TRBJ2-7 | TRBV29-1 | 11 | TGCAGCGTTGTTTTGAGGTACGAGCGGTACTTC | CSVVLRYERYF
TRBD1 | . | TRBJ2-2 | TRBV19 | 15 | TGTGCCAGTAGTATAGATGGACAGGGTCACGGGGAGCTGTTTTTT | CASSIDGQGHGELFF
. | . | TRBJ2-7 | TRBV12-3/TRBV12-4 | 11 | TGTGCCAGCAGTGGACATTACGAGCAGTACTTC | CASSGHYEQYF
. | few | TRBJ2-5 | TRBV2 | 13 | TGTGCCAGCAGCATAGGACAGCGAGAGACCCAGTACTTC | CASSIGQRETQYF
. | . | TRBJ2-5 | TRBV7-2 | 12 | TGTGCCAGCAGGGACCTACGGGAGACCCAGTACTTC | CASRDLRETQYF
TRBD1 | few | TRBJ2-7 | TRBV20-1 | 16 | TGCAGTGCCATTGGTTCGGCAGGGGACAGCAGCTTCGAGCAGTACTTC | CSAIGSAGDSSFEQYF
. | . | TRBJ1-5 | TRBV7-2 | 13 | TGTGCCAGCAGCTCCCCCAATGGACAGCCCCAGCATTTT | CASSSPNGQPQHF
. | . | TRBJ2-3 | TRBV7-2 | 14 | TGTGCCAGCAGATCGGGTCGGGGCACAGATACGCAGTATTTT | CASRSGRGTDTQYF